These 7 T cell receptor beta chains came from one sample sequenced in a study of blood T cell repertoires in COVID-19 (dated by TCRdb to about 2020). To prepare the library, the immunoSEQ multiplex PCR assay was applied. Entries here come from immuneACCESS through TCRdb and include only in-frame sequences with V and J called. Some clones fail to appear in such tables; in the studies checked, an unresolved V gene covers under half of the shortfall, and the cause of the remainder is unknown. The sample profile shows around 300,000 clones; over 80% of them were found once. The ten largest account for around 5% of the sample. The sample comprised PBMCs or T cells enriched from blood (not recorded which). The receptors shown here come from a man aged 25 to 45 who had recovered from COVID-19.

This clone has just a few counts. The chain combines TRBV6-1 with TRBJ1-1; a weak D match, TRBD1 (6 bases). Germline values: CDR1 MNHNS, CDR2 SASEGT. V gave up 2 bases and J gave up 3 bases, with 10 bases separating them. The CDR3 is 14 amino acids. CDR3 loop: CASSEQGIYTEAFF. The CDR3 nucleotides are TGTGCCAGCAGTGAACAGGGGATCTACACTGAAGCTTTCTTT.

This chain joins TRBV5-1 and TRBJ2-7, with D perhaps TRBD1 (6 bases). CDR3 length: 15 amino acids. V lost 2 bases and J lost 3, with 15 bases in between. The germline gives CDR1 SGHRS, CDR2 YFSETQ. The CDR3 here is CASSFLGAEDYEQYF. In nucleotides, the CDR3 is TGCGCCAGCAGCTTTCTGGGGGCTGAGGACTACGAGCAGTACTTC.

This clone occurred once. The chain combines TRBV28 with TRBJ2-1; possible D gene TRBD2, 6 bases. The CDR3 contains 17 residues. Germline V gene lookup returns CDR1 MDHEN and CDR2 SYDVKM. Trimming shortened V by 2 bases and J by 0 bases, and 14 bases separated the two germline ends. The CDR3 spells CASSLNRDSFSYNEQFF. CDR3 sequence (DNA): TGTGCCAGCAGTTTAAATCGGGACTCCTTCTCCTACAATGAGCAGTTCTTC. The variable domain in full, completed from reference TRBV28 and TRBJ2-1, reads DVKVTQSSRYLVKRTGEKVFLECVQDMDHENMFWYRQDPGLGLRLIYFSYDVKMKEKGDIPEGYSVSREKKERFSLILESASTNQTSMYLCASSLNRDSFSYNEQFFGPGTRLTVL.

Written as DNA, the CDR3 is TGTGCCAGCAGTTTAGGTCGCGGGGGTGCCTACGAGCAGTACTTC. Translation: CASSLGRGGAYEQYF. The genes are TRBV28 and TRBJ2-7, with TRBD2 identical over 7 bases. Germline trimming cut 2 bases from V and 2 bases from J; bases unmatched to any gene: 6. Germline V gives CDR1 MDHEN, CDR2 SYDVKM. The CDR3 spans 15 residues. Supplemented by reference TRBV28 and TRBJ2-7, the full variable domain reads DVKVTQSSRYLVKRTGEKVFLECVQDMDHENMFWYRQDPGLGLRLIYFSYDVKMKEKGDIPEGYSVSREKKERFSLILESASTNQTSMYLCASSLGRGGAYEQYFGPGTRLTVT.

This clone was seen only a few times. The rearrangement links TRBV2 to TRBJ2-7; D is perhaps TRBD1 (6 bases). CDR1 is SNHLY and CDR2 is FYNNEI in the germline V gene. The CDR3 covers 20 residues. Trimming stripped 4 bases from V and 0 bases from J, with 28 bases between. The chain's CDR3 is CASSVSSDPPDRRSSYEQYF. CDR3 sequence (DNA): TGTGCCAGCAGTGTTTCCTCCGATCCACCCGACAGGCGAAGCTCCTACGAGCAGTACTTC.

This chain joins TRBV13 and TRBJ1-2; TRBD1 matches 8 bases. V lost 4 bases, J lost 8 bases, and 12 bases stayed unmatched. The CDR3 length is 15 residues. Germline CDR1 PRHDT, CDR2 FYEKMQ (reference sequence). The CDR3 DNA follows: TGTGCCAGCAGCTCCCGACAGGGGACTACTGAGGGCTACACCTTC. It translates to CASSSRQGTTEGYTF. Combining the CDR3 with reference TRBV13 and TRBJ1-2 gives the whole variable domain AAGVIQSPRHLIKEKRETATLKCYPIPRHDTVYWYQQGPGQDPQFLISFYEKMQSDKGSIPDRFSAQQFSDYHSELNMSSLELGDSALYFCASSSRQGTTEGYTFGSGTRLTVV.

This clone was seen once. This chain links TRBV4-1 with TRBJ2-1; 7 bases are a match to TRBD2. The CDR3 covers 16 residues. Germline CDR1 is MGHRA and CDR2 is YSYEKL. V was clipped by 3 bases and J by 2 bases; unmatched bases: 7. CDR3: CASSHSGGTTYNEQFF. In DNA form, the CDR3 reads TGCGCCAGCAGCCACTCGGGGGGAACCACCTACAATGAGCAGTTCTTC.